Reported below is one T cell receptor (beta chain). Its antigen remains unidentified. Sequencing was performed with immunoSEQ multiplex PCR; in TCRdb, only in-frame clones are kept and a portion is missing. The sample consists of some 120,000 clones, 88% of them appearing once. The data are from a study of cytomegalovirus exposure and HLA in healthy donors. V lost 3 bases and J lost 2; bases outside the gene matches: 11. Germline V gene data show CDR1 as SGHRS and CDR2 as YFSETQ. The CDR3 consists of 18 residues. Study-level points and caveats: TCR clusters originating in the first cohort tended to co-occur in the 120 validation repertoires, according to a later analysis.

The receptor was derived from a young man in good health and CMV-seronegative. Sequenced input: PBMCs. The V call is TRBV5-1, the J call TRBJ2-7; 13 bases agree with TRBD2. DNA for the CDR3: TGCGCCAGCAGCTCCGGGACTAGCGGGATATTCTCTACCTACGAGCAGTACTTC. Its protein is CASSSGTSGIFSTYEQYF.